This T cell receptor beta chain is drawn from a study of blood T cell repertoires in COVID-19. Study-wide background: Donors in the United States, Italy and Spain gave samples during acute or convalescent COVID-19.

The CDR3 length is 17 residues. Between the trimmed V and J ends, which lost 3 bases and 4 bases, there was a span of 21 bases. The V gene's germline CDR1 is SEHNR and CDR2 FQNEAQ (reference sequence). The repertoire was sequenced with immunoSEQ multiplex PCR; TCRdb's copy has only in-frame clones and lacks some. The repertoire consists of under 250,000 clones, with around 82% occurring once and the leading ten covering roughly 5%. This sequence joins TRBV7-9 and TRBJ1-2; TRBD1 might be the D (6 bases). The sequenced sample consisted of PBMCs or T cells enriched from blood (not recorded which). This clonotype was sampled from a woman in her forties or fifties who had been exposed to COVID-19. The CDR3 bases are TGTGCCAGCAGCTTCCGGGACAAAATGATTCTCGGCTATGGCTACACCTTC. It translates to CASSFRDKMILGYGYTF.